A selection of T cell receptor beta chains follows, all from one sample in a study of cytomegalovirus exposure and HLA in healthy donors. Clones were read by immunoSEQ multiplex PCR, and TCRdb kept only the in-frame ones, dropping some. The sample lists 120,000 to 150,000 clones; roughly 88% were seen once. The sample comprised PBMCs. Source of these receptors: a young woman in good health and CMV-seropositive. CDR3s include the opening cysteine and the closing phenylalanine or tryptophan. A D gene is named only where the DNA matches it firmly. Size values are once, few and many counts, or a class for expanded clones, and some rows have none.

d_call	clone_size	v_call	cdr3_length	j_call	cdr3_aa	cdr3_nt
-	-	TRBV5-1	14	TRBJ2-7	CASSKNRDSYEQYF	TGCGCCAGCAGCAAGAACAGGGACTCCTACGAGCAGTACTTC
-	once	TRBV11-3	14	TRBJ2-2	CASSLEGATGELFF	TGTGCCAGCAGCTTGGAGGGGGCCACCGGGGAGCTGTTTTTT
-	-	TRBV25-1	16	TRBJ1-5	CASSGPYRVRNQPQHF	TGTGCCAGCAGTGGCCCATACAGGGTACGCAATCAGCCCCAGCATTTT
TRBD2	-	TRBV30	14	TRBJ2-7	CAWSGEGSSYEQYF	TGTGCCTGGAGTGGGGAGGGGAGCTCCTACGAGCAGTACTTC
TRBD1	-	TRBV7-2	13	TRBJ2-7	CASSLAYRQGQYF	TGTGCCAGCAGCTTAGCCTATAGACAGGGCCAGTACTTC
-	-	TRBV11-3	15	TRBJ1-2	CASSSGSVWDYGYTF	TGTGCCAGCAGCTCCGGGTCAGTTTGGGACTATGGCTACACCTTC
-	-	TRBV6-5	13	TRBJ1-6	CASSYSRNSPLHF	TGTGCCAGCAGTTACTCGAGGAATTCACCCCTCCACTTT
-	-	TRBV7-6	14	TRBJ1-5	CASSPIATAQPQHF	TGTGCCAGCAGCCCAATAGCGACCGCCCAGCCCCAGCATTTT
TRBD1	-	TRBV19	14	TRBJ1-5	CASSMTDRGQPQHF	TGTGCCAGTAGTATGACCGACAGGGGTCAGCCCCAGCATTTT
-	-	TRBV28	15	TRBJ1-1	CASSIPGKTNTEAFF	TGTGCCAGCAGTATACCAGGGAAAACGAACACTGAAGCTTTCTTT
TRBD1	-	TRBV5-1	15	TRBJ1-1	CASSRDGQGKTEAFF	TGCGCCAGCAGCAGGGACGGACAGGGGAAGACTGAAGCTTTCTTT
TRBD2	-	TRBV7-2	14	TRBJ2-7	CASSRSGILYEQYF	TGTGCCAGCAGCAGGAGCGGGATTCTCTACGAGCAGTACTTC
TRBD1	-	TRBV28	15	TRBJ1-2	CASSLGTGRAYGYTF	TGTGCCAGCAGTTTAGGGACAGGGCGGGCCTATGGCTACACCTTC
TRBD1	-	TRBV28	15	TRBJ1-4	CASSYTAGTGDKLFF	TGTGCCAGCAGCTATACAGCCGGGACAGGGGACAAACTGTTTTTT
-	-	TRBV7-9	15	TRBJ2-7	CASSLETWQGNEQYF	TGTGCCAGCAGCTTAGAGACGTGGCAGGGTAACGAGCAGTACTTC
TRBD1	-	TRBV10-3	14	TRBJ1-5	CAISAGQVNQPQHF	TGTGCCATCAGTGCAGGACAGGTCAATCAGCCCCAGCATTTT
-	-	TRBV28	13	TRBJ1-1	CASRKLRGTEAFF	TGTGCCAGCAGGAAACTAAGGGGGACTGAAGCTTTCTTT
-	once	TRBV5-5	16	TRBJ1-1	CASRRSRTALNTEAFF	TGTGCCAGCAGGAGATCCCGGACAGCGCTGAACACTGAAGCTTTCTTT
TRBD1	-	TRBV7-2	15	TRBJ2-2	CASPKTGANTGELFF	TGTGCCAGCCCGAAGACAGGGGCCAACACCGGGGAGCTGTTTTTT
TRBD2	-	TRBV19	16	TRBJ2-7	CASSIESAGGPHEQYF	TGTGCCAGTAGTATAGAATCAGCGGGAGGGCCCCACGAGCAGTACTTC
TRBD1	-	TRBV6-5	15	TRBJ1-2	CASSPWTGDAYGYTF	TGTGCCAGCAGTCCCTGGACAGGGGATGCCTATGGCTACACCTTC
TRBD2	-	TRBV29-1	18	TRBJ2-1	CSVEGLAGEYRSYNEQFF	TGCAGCGTTGAAGGACTAGCGGGAGAATACAGGTCCTACAATGAGCAGTTCTTC
TRBD2	-	TRBV7-9	15	TRBJ2-1	CASSERGLAENEQFF	TGTGCCAGCAGCGAAAGGGGACTAGCGGAGAATGAGCAGTTCTTC
-	once	TRBV10-1	13	TRBJ1-4	CASSESGIGKLFF	TGCGCCAGCAGTGAGTCAGGAATCGGGAAACTGTTTTTT
TRBD1	-	TRBV30	14	TRBJ2-7	CAWSIGQGGYEQYF	TGTGCCTGGAGCATAGGACAGGGGGGCTACGAGCAGTACTTC
-	few	TRBV29-1	12	TRBJ1-1	CSPVLANTEAFF	TGCAGCCCAGTTCTGGCGAACACTGAAGCTTTCTTT
-	once	TRBV9	15	TRBJ1-1	CASSVTGTTNTEAFF	TGTGCCAGCAGCGTAACAGGGACTACGAACACTGAAGCTTTCTTT
-	-	TRBV28	11	TRBJ1-2	CANSGESGYTF	TGTGCTAATAGTGGAGAGTCAGGCTACACCTTC
-	-	TRBV20-1	10	TRBJ1-1	CSAGATEAFF	TGCAGTGCTGGGGCCACTGAAGCTTTCTTT
-	-	TRBV30	13	TRBJ1-2	CAWSLEGSDGYTF	TGTGCCTGGAGTTTGGAGGGGAGCGATGGCTACACCTTC
-	-	TRBV7-9	13	TRBJ2-7	CASSLVSGYEQYF	TGTGCCAGCAGCTTAGTTTCAGGCTACGAGCAGTACTTC
TRBD2	-	TRBV28	16	TRBJ2-3	CASSLSTSGGTDTQYF	TGTGCCAGCAGTTTAAGTACTAGCGGGGGGACAGATACGCAGTATTTT
-	-	TRBV15	13	TRBJ2-7	CATSREKFSEQYF	TGTGCCACCAGCAGAGAGAAGTTCAGCGAGCAGTACTTC
TRBD2	-	TRBV30	14	TRBJ2-3	CAQDGGSNTDTQYF	TGTGCCCAAGACGGGGGGTCTAACACAGATACGCAGTATTTT
TRBD1	-	TRBV4-1	18	TRBJ1-5	CASSPWRQGAFGNQPQHF	TGCGCCAGCAGCCCCTGGCGACAGGGGGCTTTCGGGAATCAGCCCCAGCATTTT
-	-	TRBV5-1	15	TRBJ1-1	CASSLTGKGNTEAFF	TGCGCCAGCAGCTTGACAGGGAAGGGGAACACTGAAGCTTTCTTT
-	-	TRBV7-9	14	TRBJ2-7	CASSRLEISYEQYF	TGTGCCAGCAGCCGGCTAGAAATATCCTACGAGCAGTACTTC
TRBD1	-	TRBV7-2	14	TRBJ1-5	CASSFDRVGQPQHF	TGTGCCAGCAGCTTCGACAGGGTAGGGCAGCCCCAGCATTTT
-	-	TRBV9	12	TRBJ1-1	CASRGQSTEAFF	TGTGCCAGCAGAGGACAGAGCACTGAAGCTTTCTTT
TRBD1	-	TRBV30	15	TRBJ1-5	CAWSERQGSFQPQHF	TGTGCCTGGAGTGAGAGACAGGGAAGTTTTCAGCCCCAGCATTTT
TRBD2	-	TRBV7-2	19	TRBJ2-3	CASSTGLAGGPGFWDTQYF	TGTGCCAGCAGCACAGGACTAGCGGGGGGGCCGGGTTTCTGGGATACGCAGTATTTT
-	-	TRBV27	15	TRBJ1-1	CASSFNGRVNTEAFF	TGTGCCAGCAGTTTCAACGGTCGCGTGAACACTGAAGCTTTCTTT
-	-	TRBV2	12	TRBJ2-1	CASSYMVSRQFF	TGTGCCAGCAGTTACATGGTGTCCCGTCAGTTCTTC
-	-	TRBV13	13	TRBJ1-2	CASSLEGDAGYTF	TGTGCCAGCAGCTTAGAAGGGGATGCTGGCTACACCTTC
TRBD2	-	TRBV19	13	TRBJ2-7	CASSIVSGDEQYF	TGTGCCAGTAGTATAGTCAGCGGGGACGAGCAGTACTTC
TRBD1	-	TRBV6-6	14	TRBJ2-3	CASSRDRGLDTQYF	TGTGCCAGCAGCCGGGACAGGGGTTTAGATACGCAGTATTTT